These 28 T cell receptor beta chains came from one sample sequenced in a study of metastatic and nonmetastatic thyroid tumors. TCRdb re-clonotyped the PCR reads through MiXCR. The data hold fewer than 25,000 clones, with approximately 14% observed a single time. Prior to thyroid surgery, none of the patients had received any treatment. Sequenced: tumor tissue. The receptors were sampled from a female donor with papillary thyroid cancer or a benign thyroid nodule (not recorded which). Some clones in this sample may be carry-over from other donors' samples.

The table lists this clone with many counts. The rearrangement links TRBV6-1 to TRBJ1-1; TRBD1 agrees at 7 bases. CDR1 and CDR2 (germline): MNHNS, SASEGT. This CDR3 spans 15 amino acids. Trimming took 5 bases from V and 1 from J; bases not matched to a gene: 7. The CDR3 loop is CASSRQGGRNTEAFF. CDR3 in DNA: TGTGCCAGCAGTCGACAGGGAGGGCGGAACACTGAAGCTTTCTTT.

On this clone: At one of its ends the junction is not consistent with the germline gene, which may arise from a read error. The sample has other DNA sequences that encode this CDR3 too. J is TRBJ2-6 and V is TRBV12-3 or TRBV12-4; D possibly matches TRBD1 or TRBD2 (5 bases each). The CDR3 runs 14 residues. CDR3 region: CASGISSGANVLTF. The CDR3 nucleotides read TGCGCCAGCGGTATATCCTCTGGGGCAAACGTCCTGACTTTC.

This clone was seen at least ten times. V gene TRBV18 combines with J gene TRBJ1-2; 9 nucleotides agree with TRBD1. The germline CDR1 and CDR2 sequences are KGHSH and LQKENI. The CDR3 runs to 15 residues. V gave up 5 bases and J gave up 6 bases; unmatched junction bases: 10. Written as DNA, the CDR3 is TGTGCCAGCTCATCCCCGACAGGGGGAATCCATGGCTACACCTTC. This codes for CASSSPTGGIHGYTF.

This clone has a count of ten or more. V usage is TRBV6-1 and J usage is TRBJ2-1, with D perhaps assigned TRBD1 or TRBD2 (7 bases each). With 8 bases removed from V and 9 bases from J, the gap between germline ends came to 20 bases. This CDR3 is 14 amino acids long. CDR1 MNHNS and CDR2 SASEGT come from the germline V gene. CDR3 DNA: TGTGCCAGCCAGGGGGGGGGGGCAGTTGGTGAGCAGTTCTTC. Its translation: CASQGGGAVGEQFF.

This clone was picked up many times. The chain employs TRBV19 and TRBJ2-6; 7 bases agree with TRBD2. The CDR3 extends over 18 amino acids. With V trimmed by 1 base and J by 1 base, 7 bases remained unmatched. CDR1 and CDR2 (germline): LNHDA, SQIVND (reference sequence). CDR3 bases: TGTGCCAGTAGTATAGGGGCGGGAGAAGGATCTGGGGCCAACGTCCTGACTTTC. Translation gives CASSIGAGEGSGANVLTF.

The rearrangement links TRBV11-3 to TRBJ1-2; the D is unclear. Germline assignment: CDR1 SGHNT and CDR2 YENEEA. The CDR3 contains 13 residues. The V end lost 5 bases, the J end lost 3 bases, and 10 bases lay between the germline ends. CDR3 DNA sequence: TGTGCCAGCAGCCATTACATAGACTATGGCTACACCTTC. Amino acids: CASSHYIDYGYTF. Together with reference TRBV11-3 and TRBJ1-2, the CDR3 gives the full variable domain: EAGVVQSPRYKIIEKKQPVAFWCNPISGHNTLYWYLQNLGQGPELLIRYENEEAVDDSQLPKDRFSAERLKGVDSTLKIQPAELGDSAVYLCASSHYIDYGYTFGSGTRLTVV.

This clone was seen many times. The gene calls are TRBV20-1 and TRBJ1-1; no clear D gene. The germline V gene encodes CDR1 DFQATT and CDR2 SNEGSKA (reference sequence). Trimming shortened V by 3 bases and J by 11 bases, and 13 bases separated the two germline ends. The CDR3 has 11 residues. The CDR3 nucleotides read TGCAGTGCTAGTACCGAGAGGAAGGCTTTCTTT. This codes for CSASTERKAFF.

In its sample, this clone was seen a few times. A much larger clone differs from this one at a single base, so this may be a read error. The V and J genes are TRBV10-3 and TRBJ1-5; D is possibly TRBD1 (6 bases). The CDR3 has 14 amino acids. V lost 4 bases to trimming and J lost 2 bases, with 9 bases between them. Germline-derived CDR1 and CDR2 are ENHRY and SYGVKD. CDR3 sequence reads: CAISVEGGNQPQHF. In DNA, the CDR3 is TGTGCCATCAGTGTGGAGGGGGGCAATCAGCCCCAGCATTTT.

A note on this clone: A read error may produce the germline difference seen at one junction end. V usage is TRBV6-1 and J usage is TRBJ1-6; 7 bases fit TRBD1. This CDR3 contains 14 residues. From germline, CDR1 is MNHNS and CDR2 SASEGT. CDR3 bases: TGTGCCAGCACAGCAGGGGGAGGTTATTCACACCTCCACTTT. Translation: CASTAGGGYSHLHF.

This chain links TRBV5-1 with TRBJ1-4; D not resolved. This CDR3 contains 15 residues. In germline, CDR1 is SGHRS, CDR2 YFSETQ. V lost 0 bases, J lost 3 bases, and 9 bases lay in between. The CDR3 coding sequence is TGCGCCAGCAGCTTGGGGGCCACATCTAATGAAAAACTGTTTTTT. Its translation is CASSLGATSNEKLFF.

The chain employs TRBV6-2 or TRBV6-3 and TRBJ2-5; 8 bases align to TRBD1. V shed 8 bases, J shed 5 bases, and the junction held 13 bases outside the gene matches. In germline, CDR1 is MNHEY, CDR2 SVGEGT. CDR3 length: 15 residues. Written as DNA, the CDR3 is TGTGCCAGCGGAAGTCTCCGTGACAGGGGTGAGACCCAGTACTTC. Protein: CASGSLRDRGETQYF.

This clone was seen repeatedly, ten times or more. The chain is built from TRBV30 and TRBJ2-5; the match to TRBD2 covers 7 bases. This CDR3 region has 13 residues. Germline V CDR1 and CDR2: GTSNPN, SVGIG (reference sequence). Trimming took 2 bases from V and 5 from J; bases not matched to a gene: 5. Here the CDR3 reads CAWSQGRVETQYF. CDR3 nucleotide sequence: TGTGCCTGGAGTCAAGGGAGGGTTGAGACCCAGTACTTC.

The table lists this clone with a few counts. The V and J genes are TRBV20-1 and TRBJ1-1; D is ambiguous. The CDR3 contains 13 residues. Germline lookup yields CDR1 DFQATT and CDR2 SNEGSKA (reference sequence). Between the trimmed V and J ends, which lost 5 bases and 6 bases, there was a span of 16 bases. The CDR3 region is CSALRGRVAEAFF. CDR3 nucleotides: TGCAGTGCTCTACGGGGAAGGGTCGCTGAAGCTTTCTTT.

This clone was counted many times. This rearrangement joins TRBV3-1 to TRBJ1-1; D perhaps matches TRBD1 (6 bases). Trimming cost V 4 bases and J 3 bases, with 18 bases left between them. CDR1 and CDR2 from the germline V gene are LGHDT and YNNKEL (reference sequence). This CDR3 contains 16 residues. The CDR3 spells CASSPDSVRSHTEAFF. The CDR3 coding sequence is TGTGCCAGCAGCCCGGACAGTGTCCGAAGCCACACTGAAGCTTTCTTT.

This clone was counted ten times or more. CDR3 region: CASRLDSYNEQFF. In DNA form, the CDR3 reads TGTGCCAGCAGACTTGACAGTTACAATGAGCAGTTCTTC. The gene calls are TRBV6-1 and TRBJ2-1; TRBD1 is a possible D gene (5 bases). Between the trimmed V and J ends, which lost 6 bases and 4 bases, there was a span of 10 bases. Per germline, CDR1 MNHNS and CDR2 SASEGT. The CDR3 has 13 residues.

There are many counts of this clone. The rearrangement links TRBV5-1 to TRBJ1-4; possible D gene TRBD1, 5 bases. V gave up 0 bases and J gave up 0 bases, with 9 bases separating them. Germline V CDR1 and CDR2: SGHRS, YFSETQ. The CDR3 loop spans 16 amino acids. The CDR3 nucleotides are TGCGCCAGCAGCTTGGGACAGATTGCAACTAATGAAAAACTGTTTTTT. Translated, it gives CASSLGQIATNEKLFF.

This clone appeared many times. This may be a read error, as it is one base from a much larger clone. The chain has TRBV2 and TRBJ1-5, with D possibly TRBD1 on 6 matching bases. The CDR3 totals 15 residues. V lost 5 bases to trimming and J lost 6 bases, with 17 bases between them. Looked up from germline, CDR1 is SNHLY and CDR2 is FYNNEI. CDR3 amino acids: CASSPRAGEGQPQHF. The CDR3 nucleotides are TGTGCCAGCAGTCCTCGGGCAGGGGAGGGTCAGCCCCAGCATTTT.

This clone was observed at least ten times. V usage is TRBV18 and J usage is TRBJ2-2, with D maybe TRBD1 (6 bases). CDR3 length equals 13 residues. Germline CDR1 KGHSH, CDR2 LQKENI. Trimming removed 8 bases at V and 3 bases at J, with 10 bases between. The CDR3 nucleotides are TGTGCCAGCAGGCCAGGGGACACCGGGGAGCTGTTTTTT. It specifies CASRPGDTGELFF.

The chain links TRBV24-1 to TRBJ1-2; the D is unclear. Germline loops: CDR1 KGHDR, CDR2 SFDVKD. The CDR3 is 13 amino acids. V was shortened by 4 bases and J by 9 bases, with 14 bases between the two germline ends. The CDR3 reads CATSEGGRYCYTF. The CDR3 DNA reads as TGTGCCACCAGTGAAGGAGGGAGGTATTGCTACACCTTC.

This clone showed up many times. The genes are TRBV20-1 and TRBJ2-5, with TRBD2 matching 9 bases. Germline assignment: CDR1 DFQATT and CDR2 SNEGSKA (reference sequence). J gave up 5 bases and V 5 bases, and 9 bases lay outside the gene matches. The CDR3 contains 14 residues. Here the CDR3 reads CSARTGTSSETQYF. The CDR3 nucleotides read TGCAGTGCTCGTACCGGGACTAGCTCGGAGACCCAGTACTTC.

In this sample, this clone turned up many times. The chain couples TRBV20-1 to TRBJ1-4; tentative D call: TRBD1 (5 bases). Germline CDR1 is DFQATT and CDR2 is SNEGSKA (reference sequence). V shed 3 bases and J shed 6 bases, with 17 bases lying between them. The CDR3 has 15 amino acids. CDR3 coding DNA: TGCAGTGCTAGGGACCCTACGGGGGTAGATGAAAAACTGTTTTTT. Residues: CSARDPTGVDEKLFF.

The sample holds many counts of this clone. Other DNA sequences within the sample encode an identical CDR3. V is TRBV20-1 and J is TRBJ2-1; perhaps D is TRBD1 or TRBD2 (5 bases each). CDR1 is DFQATT and CDR2 is SNEGSKA in the germline V gene (reference sequence). This CDR3 spans 17 amino acids. V was cut by 5 bases and J by 1 base, with 21 bases left in between. CDR3 loop: CSAGDQWGQGSYNEQFF. In nucleotides, the CDR3 is TGCAGTGCTGGGGACCAATGGGGTCAGGGTTCCTACAATGAGCAGTTCTTC.

This clone has a count of ten or more. The chain uses TRBV6-1 and TRBJ1-2, with a tentative D call TRBD1 (6 bases). Germline V gene lookup returns CDR1 MNHNS and CDR2 SASEGT. The CDR3 length is 14 residues. V dropped 5 bases and J dropped 3 bases, with 13 bases sitting between them. The CDR3 loop reads CASSLNRDDYGYTF. Written as DNA, the CDR3 is TGTGCCAGCAGTTTGAACAGGGATGACTATGGCTACACCTTC.

This clone was detected ten times or more. The CDR3 loop is CASSPDPGAEAFF. CDR3 nucleotides: TGTGCCAGCTCACCGGATCCCGGGGCTGAAGCTTTCTTT. The rearrangement joins TRBV18 to TRBJ1-1; D is unresolved. Germline V lookup: CDR1 KGHSH, CDR2 LQKENI. The CDR3 sequence is 13 residues long. V was trimmed by 3 bases and J by 6 bases, leaving 11 bases between them.

This clone was counted at least ten times. The V call is TRBV12-3 or TRBV12-4, the J call TRBJ1-2; D is unresolved. The length of the CDR3 is 12 residues. V lost 6 bases to trimming and J lost 4 bases, with 9 bases between them. CDR3 residues: CASSLSSYGYTF. The CDR3, as DNA: TGTGCCAGCAGCTTATCAAGCTATGGCTACACCTTC.

This clone was seen more than once but under ten times. The V call is TRBV5-1, the J call TRBJ2-7, with 7 bases fitting TRBD1. The CDR3 totals 15 residues. The germline V gene has CDR1 SGHRS and CDR2 YFSETQ. The junction had 3 bases not matched to a gene; V was cut back by 0 bases and J by 0 bases. CDR3 bases: TGCGCCAGCAGCTTGGGACAGGGTAGCTCCTACGAGCAGTACTTC. Translated, it gives CASSLGQGSSYEQYF.

This sequence joins TRBV6-1 and TRBJ2-7, with 14 bases lining up with TRBD2. This CDR3 has 16 amino acids. Germline-derived CDR1 and CDR2 are MNHNS and SASEGT. J was trimmed by 7 bases and V by 5 bases; bases with no gene match: 10. The CDR3: CASSPRLAGGSGEQYF. The CDR3 bases are TGTGCCAGCAGTCCCCGACTAGCGGGAGGGTCGGGGGAGCAGTACTTC.

In this sample, this clone turned up many times. The chain couples TRBV20-1 to TRBJ2-1; TRBD1 agrees at 8 bases. This CDR3 is 16 amino acids long. The trim removed 0 bases at V and 3 bases at J, leaving 7 bases unmatched. Germline assignment: CDR1 DFQATT and CDR2 SNEGSKA (reference sequence). CDR3 nucleotide sequence: TGCAGTGCTAGAGACGGGGGACAGGTCGGCTACAATGAGCAGTTCTTC. Amino acids: CSARDGGQVGYNEQFF.